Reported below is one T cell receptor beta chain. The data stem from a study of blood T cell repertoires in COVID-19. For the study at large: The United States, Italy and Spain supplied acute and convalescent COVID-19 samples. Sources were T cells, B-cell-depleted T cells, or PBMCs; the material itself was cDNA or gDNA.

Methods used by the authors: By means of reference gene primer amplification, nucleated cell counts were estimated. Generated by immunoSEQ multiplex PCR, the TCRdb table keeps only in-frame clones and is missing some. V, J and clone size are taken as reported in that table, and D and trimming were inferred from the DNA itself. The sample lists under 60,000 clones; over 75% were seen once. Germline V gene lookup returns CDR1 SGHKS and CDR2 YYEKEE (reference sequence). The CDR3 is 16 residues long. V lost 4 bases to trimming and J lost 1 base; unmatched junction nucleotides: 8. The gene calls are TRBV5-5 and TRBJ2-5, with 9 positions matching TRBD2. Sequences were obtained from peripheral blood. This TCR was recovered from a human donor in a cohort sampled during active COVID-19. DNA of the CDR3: TGTGCCAGCAGCCCCCGGACTAGCGAAATCCAAGAGACCCAGTACTTC. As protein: CASSPRTSEIQETQYF.